Here is one TCR beta chain with its context. The sample comes from a study of PD-1 blockade in classical Hodgkin lymphoma. Every patient relapsed after autologous stem cell transplantation, and brentuximab vedotin exposure varied. Sequenced by immunoSEQ multiplex PCR; TCRdb stores in-frame clones only, minus some. The sample records under 80,000 clones, about two thirds being singletons. This TCR was sampled from a human donor with classical Hodgkin lymphoma. The source was peripheral blood mononuclear cells (PBMCs), collected before the second cycle of nivolumab.

The CDR3 region has the DNA TGTGCCAGCAGCCCGGGGACAGGGGAAAACATTCAGTACTTC. It encodes CASSPGTGENIQYF. The chain joins TRBV7-9 to TRBJ2-4; 10 bases fit TRBD1. Germline assignment: CDR1 SEHNR and CDR2 FQNEAQ (reference sequence). The J segment lost 5 bases and the V segment lost 5 bases, leaving 3 bases of the junction unmatched. The CDR3 loop spans 14 amino acids.